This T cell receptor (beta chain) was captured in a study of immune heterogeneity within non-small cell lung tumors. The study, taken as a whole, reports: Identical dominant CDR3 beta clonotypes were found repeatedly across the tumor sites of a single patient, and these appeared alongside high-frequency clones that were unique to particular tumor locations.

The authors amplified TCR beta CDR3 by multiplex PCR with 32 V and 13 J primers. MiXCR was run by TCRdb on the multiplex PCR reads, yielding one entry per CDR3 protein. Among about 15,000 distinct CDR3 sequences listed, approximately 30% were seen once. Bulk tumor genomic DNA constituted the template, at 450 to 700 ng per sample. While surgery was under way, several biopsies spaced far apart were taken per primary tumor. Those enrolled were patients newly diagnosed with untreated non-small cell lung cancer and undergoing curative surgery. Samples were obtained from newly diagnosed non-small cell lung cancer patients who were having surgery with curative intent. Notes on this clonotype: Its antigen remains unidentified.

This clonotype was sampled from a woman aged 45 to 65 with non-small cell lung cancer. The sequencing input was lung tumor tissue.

CDR3 protein: CASSVGTGRGGFNTEAFF. The CDR3 DNA sequence: TGTGCCAGCAGCGTTGGGACAGGGCGGGGAGGCTTCAACACTGAAGCTTTCTTT. The chain recombines TRBV28 with TRBJ1-1; 9 bases map to TRBD1. Losses at the gene ends were 6 bases for V and 2 bases for J; bases not matched to a gene: 16. The germline V gene has CDR1 MDHEN and CDR2 SYDVKM. CDR3 length: 18 residues. The entire variable domain, with the rest obtained from reference TRBV28 and TRBJ1-1, is as follows: DVKVTQSSRYLVKRTGEKVFLECVQDMDHENMFWYRQDPGLGLRLIYFSYDVKMKEKGDIPEGYSVSREKKERFSLILESASTNQTSMYLCASSVGTGRGGFNTEAFFGQGTRLTVV.